These 27 T cell receptor beta chains were all obtained from the same sample, sequenced in a study of cytomegalovirus exposure and HLA in healthy donors. PCR employed 60 Vbeta and 13 Jbeta primers. Generated by immunoSEQ multiplex PCR, the TCRdb table keeps only in-frame clones and is missing some. The table records approximately 90,000 clones, 63% of them present only once. Sequencing was done on a sample of PBMCs. All receptors come from a woman aged 25 to 39 in good health and CMV-seronegative.

The V gene is TRBV4-1, the J gene TRBJ2-3; D is perhaps TRBD2 (6 bases). The CDR3 sequence is 16 residues long. Germline-derived CDR1 and CDR2 are MGHRA and YSYEKL. V was shortened by 1 base and J by 2 bases, with 13 bases between the two germline ends. As DNA, the CDR3 is TGCGCCAGCAGCCAAGGGGGAACTAGCCCCACAGATACGCAGTATTTT. It specifies CASSQGGTSPTDTQYF.

The chain has TRBV6-1 and TRBJ1-2; tentative D call: TRBD1 (5 bases). Germline CDR1 is MNHNS and CDR2 is SASEGT. The CDR3 extends over 13 amino acids. Between the trimmed V and J ends, which lost 6 bases and 5 bases, there was a span of 13 bases. CDR3 in amino acids: CASSPDGTYGYTF. The DNA of the CDR3 is TGTGCCAGCAGCCCGGACGGGACTTATGGCTACACCTTC.

The V call is TRBV10-3, the J call TRBJ2-2, with 10 bases matching TRBD1. Looked up from germline, CDR1 is ENHRY and CDR2 is SYGVKD. V shed 6 bases, J shed 0 bases, and the junction held 7 bases outside the gene matches. This CDR3 spans 17 amino acids. This CDR3 is CAISGTGEWANTGELFF. The CDR3 nucleotides are TGTGCCATCAGCGGGACAGGGGAATGGGCGAACACCGGGGAGCTGTTTTTT.

This clone was observed once. The V call is TRBV5-6, the J call TRBJ2-5, with D possibly being TRBD2 (7 bases). Germline V lookup: CDR1 SGHDT, CDR2 YYEEEE. The CDR3 runs 16 residues. Trimming left V 0 bases short and J 1 base short, with 13 bases between. CDR3: CASSLEGGGTQETQYF. Here the CDR3 DNA reads TGTGCCAGCAGCTTGGAGGGCGGGGGCACCCAAGAGACCCAGTACTTC.

This clone has a handful of counts. This chain connects TRBV27 to TRBJ1-4, with a possible D match to TRBD1 (6 bases). V dropped 5 bases and J dropped 4 bases, with 17 bases sitting between them. The CDR3 runs to 16 residues. Germline V gene sequence: CDR1 MNHEY, CDR2 SMNVEV (reference sequence). CDR3 amino acids: CASSPGGRGGNEKLFF. CDR3 sequence (DNA): TGTGCCAGCAGTCCGGGGGGGCGAGGTGGTAATGAAAAACTGTTTTTT.

The gene calls are TRBV5-5 and TRBJ1-4; TRBD1 aligns across 10 bases. Germline V gene sequence: CDR1 SGHKS, CDR2 YYEKEE (reference sequence). Trimming cost V 4 bases and J 7 bases; bases outside gene matches: 7. The CDR3 loop spans 15 amino acids. The DNA for the CDR3 is TGTGCCAGCAGCCATGGGGACAGGGGTGGTGAAAAACTGTTTTTT. Amino acid sequence: CASSHGDRGGEKLFF.

The chain employs TRBV9 and TRBJ2-1, with 9 bases identical to TRBD1. The CDR3 extends over 15 amino acids. V was pared by 0 bases and J by 7 bases, with 5 bases of the junction left unmatched. CDR1 and CDR2 (germline): SGDLS, YYNGEE. The CDR3 spells CASSVGGTGLNEQFF. As DNA, the CDR3 is TGTGCCAGCAGCGTAGGAGGGACAGGGTTAAATGAGCAGTTCTTC.

The rearrangement uses TRBV4-1 and TRBJ1-3; TRBD1 agrees at 10 bases. This CDR3 is 15 amino acids long. CDR1 and CDR2 (germline): MGHRA, YSYEKL. The ends lost 3 bases at V and 4 bases at J; junction bases unmatched: 3. The chain's CDR3 is CASSHRQGAGNTIYF. The DNA for the CDR3 is TGCGCCAGCAGCCACCGACAGGGGGCCGGAAACACCATATATTTT.

The chain recombines TRBV6-4 with TRBJ2-3, with D possibly matching TRBD2 (7 bases). The germline V gene has CDR1 MRHNA and CDR2 SNTAGT. V was cut by 3 bases and J by 9 bases, with 16 bases left in between. The CDR3 is made up of 14 amino acids. For the CDR3, the DNA is TGTGCCAGCAGTGAGGGGGCAGCGGGGAGGACGCAGTATTTT. This sequence encodes CASSEGAAGRTQYF.

CDR3 sequence: CASSQRDRGSEAFF. DNA for the CDR3: TGCGCCAGCAGCCAAAGGGACAGGGGTTCTGAAGCTTTCTTT. J is TRBJ1-1 and V is TRBV4-1; 10 bases are a match to TRBD1. The CDR3 totals 14 residues. Germline V gives CDR1 MGHRA, CDR2 YSYEKL. The junction had 3 bases not matched to a gene; V was cut back by 2 bases and J by 6 bases.

The rearrangement uses TRBV6-5 and TRBJ1-3; D is unresolved. Trimming removed 7 bases at V and 0 bases at J, with 10 bases between. CDR1 is MNHEY and CDR2 is SVGAGI in the germline V gene. This CDR3 spans 14 amino acids. CDR3 sequence: CASTKRSSGNTIYF. The CDR3 coding sequence is TGTGCCAGCACAAAGCGGAGCTCTGGAAACACCATATATTTT.

The chain couples TRBV4-2 to TRBJ1-5, with 12 bases fitting TRBD1. V shed 8 bases and J 4 bases; nucleotides not matched to a gene: 6. Germline V gene sequence: CDR1 LGHNA, CDR2 YNFKEQ. The CDR3 contains 15 residues. The chain's CDR3 is CASSGQGAPNQPQHF. In nucleotides, the CDR3 is TGTGCCAGCTCGGGACAGGGGGCACCAAATCAGCCCCAGCATTTT.

The chain links TRBV29-1 to TRBJ1-5; the D gene is possibly TRBD1 (6 bases). V was trimmed by 0 bases and J by 2 bases, leaving 11 bases between them. Per germline, CDR1 SQVTM and CDR2 ANQGSEA. This CDR3 contains 15 residues. The CDR3 nucleotides read TGCAGCGTTGAAGATCGTCGACAGGGCAATCAGCCCCAGCATTTT. This sequence encodes CSVEDRRQGNQPQHF. The full variable domain, with the rest looked up from reference TRBV29-1 and TRBJ1-5, is SAVISQKPSRDICQRGTSLTIQCQVDSQVTMMFWYRQQPGQSLTLIATANQGSEATYESGFVIDKFPISRPNLTFSTLTVSNMSPEDSSIYLCSVEDRRQGNQPQHFGDGTRLSIL.

The J gene is TRBJ1-1, the V gene TRBV11-2; D not certain. The V end was cut by 1 base, the J end by 8 bases, with 5 bases between. Germline CDR1 and CDR2: SGHAT and FQNNGV. The CDR3 extends over 11 amino acids. In nucleotides, the CDR3 is TGTGCCAGCAGCTTAGGGCAAGAAGCTTTCTTT. Amino acids: CASSLGQEAFF. The full variable domain, with the rest looked up from reference TRBV11-2 and TRBJ1-1, is EAGVAQSPRYKIIEKRQSVAFWCNPISGHATLYWYQQILGQGPKLLIQFQNNGVVDDSQLPKDRFSAERLKGVDSTLKIQPAKLEDSAVYLCASSLGQEAFFGQGTRLTVV.

This clone was seen a few times. This chain connects TRBV30 to TRBJ2-1; TRBD2 is a possible D gene (6 bases). CDR3 length: 14 amino acids. Germline-derived CDR1 and CDR2 are GTSNPN and SVGIG (reference sequence). Trimming removed 2 bases from V and 6 bases from J, with 14 bases in between. The CDR3 region is CAWSIAGTGNEQFF. The CDR3 DNA follows: TGTGCCTGGAGTATTGCCGGGACTGGCAATGAGCAGTTCTTC.

A few counts support this clone. The chain uses TRBV19 and TRBJ1-1; no firm D call. The CDR3 runs 12 residues. Trimming stripped 5 bases from V and 5 bases from J, with 9 bases between. Germline V lookup: CDR1 LNHDA, CDR2 SQIVND (reference sequence). The CDR3 reads CASSFPRTEAFF. CDR3 DNA sequence: TGTGCCAGTAGTTTTCCGAGAACTGAAGCTTTCTTT.

Only one count was recorded for this clone. This chain connects TRBV27 to TRBJ1-2; 11 bases line up with TRBD1. Looked up from germline, CDR1 is MNHEY and CDR2 is SMNVEV (reference sequence). The length of the CDR3 is 14 residues. Trimming took 5 bases from V and 4 from J; bases not matched to a gene: 3. For the CDR3, the DNA is TGTGCCAGCAGTCGGGACAGGGGGATCTATGGCTACACCTTC. Translation gives CASSRDRGIYGYTF.

The chain joins TRBV7-6 to TRBJ1-3, with 7 bases lining up with TRBD1. Per the germline V gene, CDR1 is SGHVS and CDR2 is FNYEAQ. This CDR3 contains 16 residues. Unmatched junction bases numbered 7, after V lost 5 bases and J lost 0 bases. CDR3 DNA: TGTGCCAGCAGCGTAGACAGGGCCCACTCTGGAAACACCATATATTTT. As protein: CASSVDRAHSGNTIYF.

The chain links TRBV2 to TRBJ1-1; no definite D call. Trimming took off 6 bases at V and 1 base at J, with 15 bases between the two ends. The germline V gene has CDR1 SNHLY and CDR2 FYNNEI. The CDR3 is 15 amino acids. The CDR3 nucleotides read TGTGCCAGCAGGAGATCTGACATAAGGAACACTGAAGCTTTCTTT. Protein product: CASRRSDIRNTEAFF. Looking up the rest from reference TRBV2 and TRBJ1-1 gives the full variable domain: EPEVTQTPSHQVTQMGQEVILRCVPISNHLYFYWYRQILGQKVEFLVSFYNNEISEKSEIFDDQFSVERPDGSNFTLKIRSTKLEDSAMYFCASRRSDIRNTEAFFGQGTRLTVV.

The table lists this clone with a few counts. The chain employs TRBV18 and TRBJ2-7; 9 nucleotides line up with TRBD1. The CDR3 spans 15 residues. Germline V gene sequence: CDR1 KGHSH, CDR2 LQKENI. J was trimmed by 7 bases and V by 0 bases; bases with no gene match: 7. This CDR3 reads CASSPPSGQGEEQYF. CDR3 DNA sequence: TGTGCCAGCTCACCACCTTCGGGACAGGGAGAAGAGCAGTACTTC.

The V gene is TRBV28, the J gene TRBJ2-5, with D maybe TRBD2 (6 bases). Germline CDR1 and CDR2: MDHEN and SYDVKM. V dropped 2 bases and J dropped 9 bases, with 19 bases sitting between them. There are 15 residues in the CDR3. CDR3 in amino acids: CASSLGRDPIGAQYF. In DNA form, the CDR3 reads TGTGCCAGCAGTTTAGGGCGGGACCCGATCGGGGCCCAGTACTTC.

This sequence joins TRBV5-1 and TRBJ1-2; unclear D gene. V lost 5 bases and J 3 bases, leaving 8 bases between the germline ends. This CDR3 is built from 12 residues. Germline assignment: CDR1 SGHRS and CDR2 YFSETQ. The CDR3 loop reads CASSKDYYGYTF. The CDR3 nucleotides are TGCGCCAGCAGTAAAGACTACTATGGCTACACCTTC.

V gene TRBV7-9 combines with J gene TRBJ1-5, with D hard to call. V was clipped by 1 base and J by 6 bases, with 16 bases between them. Germline values: CDR1 SEHNR, CDR2 FQNEAQ (reference sequence). This CDR3 spans 16 amino acids. CDR3 nucleotide sequence: TGTGCCAGCAGCTTAGGGTCGGACTACGGGGTTCAGCCCCAGCATTTT. It translates to CASSLGSDYGVQPQHF.

The chain's CDR3 is CASSLAVQGYSNQPQHF. The DNA for the CDR3 is TGTGCCAGCAGCTTAGCGGTCCAGGGTTATAGCAATCAGCCCCAGCATTTT. V usage is TRBV11-2 and J usage is TRBJ1-5; perhaps TRBD1 as D (5 bases). The length of the CDR3 is 17 residues. Trimming shortened V by 1 base and J by 0 bases, and 13 bases separated the two germline ends. The germline gives CDR1 SGHAT, CDR2 FQNNGV.

V is TRBV6-1 and J is TRBJ2-7, with D perhaps matching TRBD1 (5 bases). Trimming took 2 bases from V and 4 from J, leaving 15 bases between them. This CDR3 is 15 amino acids long. Germline CDR1 reads MNHNS; CDR2 reads SASEGT. DNA for the CDR3: TGTGCCAGCAGTGAAATGGGGCAGGTTGGTTACGAGCAGTACTTC. It specifies CASSEMGQVGYEQYF.

The chain links TRBV19 to TRBJ1-2; D is uncertain. The CDR3 is made up of 14 amino acids. Per germline, CDR1 LNHDA and CDR2 SQIVND (reference sequence). Between the trimmed V and J ends, which lost 5 bases and 0 bases, there was a span of 10 bases. The CDR3 is CASSRWGANYGYTF. CDR3 DNA: TGTGCCAGTAGTCGGTGGGGAGCTAACTATGGCTACACCTTC. Filled out from reference TRBV19 and TRBJ1-2, the complete variable domain reads DGGITQSPKYLFRKEGQNVTLSCEQNLNHDAMYWYRQDPGQGLRLIYYSQIVNDFQKGDIAEGYSVSREKKESFPLTVTSAQKNPTAFYLCASSRWGANYGYTFGSGTRLTVV.

This chain links TRBV10-3 with TRBJ1-1, with TRBD1 matching 8 bases. The CDR3 extends over 14 amino acids. V trimming: 6 bases; J trimming: 1 base; junction bases outside the gene matches: 4. CDR1 is ENHRY, CDR2 SYGVKD, per germline. The CDR3, as DNA: TGTGCCATCAGACCCGGACAGGGGAACACTGAAGCTTTCTTT. Its protein product is CAIRPGQGNTEAFF.